This T cell receptor (beta chain) was documented in a study of T cell responses to AZD1222 COVID-19 vaccine (dated by TCRdb to the early 2020s). The study in broad terms: AZD1222 recipients given second doses at about 4 weeks or at about 12 weeks were pooled, since spike-specific TCR depth and breadth were not found to differ between the two schedules. Trial participants were enrolled into age subgroups of 18-55, 56-69 and 70-plus years, which contained around 150, 29 and 61 TCR-sequenced participants, respectively. A total of 233 trial participants underwent TCR sequencing, of whom 200 to 220 had received two doses of AZD1222 and approximately 25 had received two doses of the MenACWY control vaccine.

Summary of the overall study and its limitations: A significant rise in spike-specific TCR breadth and depth was observed after two AZD1222 doses relative to day 0 and relative to MenACWY recipients. Most participants were white British and females outnumbered males, and the authors suggested that clonal diversity may have been underestimated. Only five or six AZD1222 recipients were SARS-CoV-2 seropositive at baseline, limiting conclusions about previously exposed vaccinees. Nearly half of unique spike-specific TCRs reportedly recognized epitopes outside regions mutated in the B.1.351 and B.1.1.7 variants. In the small 56-69-year group, the increase in depth fell short of significance, most likely because of low power. No day 14 peak-response samples were available, so repertoires were characterized only after the peak T cell response. The whole spike protein was spanned by vaccine-associated CD4 TCRs, and dominant responses were seen in regions 160-218 and 743-854.

As regards this clone: Its recognized antigen is unknown. Per-base qualities were not stored, and no clone one base away is much larger.

Including cysteine and phenylalanine, the CDR3 has 16 amino acids. Just CDR3 DNA is preserved here, 48 bases in frame from base 1. Per the publication, the time point label means: baseline before first vaccination. Vaccinee samples came from UK trials COV001 and COV002, including a single-blind randomized controlled phase 2/3 trial of AZD1222 (ChAdOx1 nCoV-19) in healthy adults. For TCRbeta chain sequencing, PBMC samples from trial participants were taken at day 0 and at day 28 after the second dose. The CDR3 regions of human TCRbeta chains were subjected to immunosequencing. In the paper's pipeline: TCRs in the repertoires were compared against a reference library of SARS-CoV-2-specific TCRs that had been generated with the MIRA antigen-specificity platform. Breadth meant the fraction of unique TCRs that were SARS-CoV-2-associated, whereas depth meant the fraction of total T cells that were SARS-CoV-2-associated. Each spike-specific TCR was assigned to its reactive spike region and to a CD4 or CD8 class using the MIRA data. Log10-transformed breadth and depth values were compared by one-way ANOVA with Sidak's multiple comparisons tests. In its TCRdb copy, this immuneACCESS table keeps in-frame sequences only and misses some clones. Where compared with another copy, unresolved V genes explain less than half of these, and the others have no known cause. V and J calls and clone size are those listed in that table; D and trimming were worked out from the DNA. Here the sample has 90,000 to 120,000 clones; about 90% occur a single time. The ten largest make up approximately 22% of the sample.

This TCR was sampled from an adult in good health. Rearrangement joined TRBV7-5 to TRBJ1-2; TRBD1 reflects the table's D call only, with no check against the DNA. TRBV7-5 is marked as a pseudogene. The sample in question was peripheral blood, obtained on day 0 of AZD1222 vaccination. The nucleotide sequence reads as follows: TGTGCCAGAAGCTTAGGAGTGAAGGGGCATAACTATGGCTACACCTTC. This gives the protein CARSLGVKGHNYGYTF.